This TCR beta chain was documented in a study of molecular identifiers for immune sequencing clone quantification. MiXCR, applied by TCRdb to the PCR reads, yields one record per CDR3 protein. The profile shows 85,000 to 130,000 distinct CDR3 sequences, over 30% of them singletons. General study findings and limits: In cases of identical TCR molecules sharing a barcode, highly expanded clone sizes could be underestimated. Spiked TCR RNA from one Jurkat cell reportedly showed up when mixed among 850,000 to 1,000,000 naive cells.

Germline CDR1 SEHNR, CDR2 FQNEAQ (reference sequence). This CDR3 has 14 residues. Trimming shortened V by 4 bases and J by 3 bases, and 10 bases separated the two germline ends. With respect to this clonotype: Its target is unknown.

Naive CD8 library inputs spanned roughly 17,000 to 1,100,000 sorted cells and 10%, 30% or 50% RNA. Naive CD8 T cells were FACS-sorted by CD8+CD4-CCR7+CD45RA+ markers. The source is a human donor in good health. Some libraries in this study had Jurkat cell RNA spiked in. Sequencing was carried out using naive CD8+ T cells from blood, with Jurkat cell RNA spiked in. Documented subset: FACS-sorted CD8+CD4-CCR7+CD45RA+ naive T cells. The chain uses TRBV7-9 and TRBJ1-5, with a weak D call TRBD1 (5 bases). This CDR3 reads CASSWGGVNQPQHF. The CDR3 DNA follows: TGTGCCAGCAGCTGGGGGGGGGTCAATCAGCCCCAGCATTTT.